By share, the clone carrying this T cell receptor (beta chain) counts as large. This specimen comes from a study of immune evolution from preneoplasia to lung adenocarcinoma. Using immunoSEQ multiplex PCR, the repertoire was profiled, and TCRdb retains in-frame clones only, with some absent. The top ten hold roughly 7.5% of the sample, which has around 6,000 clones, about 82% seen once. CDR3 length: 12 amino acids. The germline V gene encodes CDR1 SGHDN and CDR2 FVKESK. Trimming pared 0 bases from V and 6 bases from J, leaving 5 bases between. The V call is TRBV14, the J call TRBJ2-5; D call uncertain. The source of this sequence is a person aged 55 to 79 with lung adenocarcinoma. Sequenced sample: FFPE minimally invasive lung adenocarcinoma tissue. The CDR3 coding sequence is TGTGCCAGCAGCCAAGATAGGAAGACCCAGTACTTC. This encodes CASSQDRKTQYF.